A selection of T cell receptor beta chains follows, all from one sample in a study of tumor-infiltrating lymphocytes in primary liver carcinoma. TCRdb redid the calling of the multiplex PCR reads with MiXCR, one entry per CDR3 protein. Counted here are tens of thousands of distinct CDR3 sequences, 71% occurring once; the ten biggest clones make up approximately 15%. Input material: liver tumor tissue from sampling region 4. The receptors shown here come from an older woman with primary liver carcinoma and hepatitis B virus infection. Each CDR3 is given with its conserved first and last residue. Fields, in order: CDR3 length, J gene, V gene, CDR3 protein.

length: 17; J: TRBJ2-6; V: TRBV7-3; CDR3: CASSLQGLNSGANVMTF
length: 18; J: TRBJ2-1; V: TRBV12-3/TRBV12-4; CDR3: CASSFGPSGRSSYNEQFF
length: 14; J: TRBJ2-7; V: TRBV10-2; CDR3: CASSVQSGSYKQCF
length: 19; J: TRBJ2-1; V: TRBV11-3; CDR3: CASNAGQGGLAGGFNEQFF
length: 18; J: TRBJ2-5; V: TRBV10-3; CDR3: CAISVGLAGAGCTETQYF
length: 13; J: TRBJ1-5; V: TRBV28; CDR3: CALGERNYQPQHF
length: 15; J: TRBJ2-7; V: TRBV6-5; CDR3: CASSTPRDSHYEQCF
length: 14; J: TRBJ2-6; V: TRBV29-1; CDR3: CSVSRDREVDVLTF
length: 13; J: TRBJ1-2; V: TRBV6-5; CDR3: CASSGNSNHGCTF
length: 14; J: TRBJ2-1; V: TRBV29-1; CDR3: CSVDVEGRGNEQFF
length: 12; J: TRBJ2-1; V: TRBV11-3; CDR3: CTSSLNANEQFF
length: 15; J: TRBJ2-3; V: TRBV11-2; CDR3: CANRSSGGSTDTQYF
length: 14; J: TRBJ1-1; V: TRBV28; CDR3: CASSGRGVSTEAFF
length: 11; J: TRBJ2-1; V: TRBV6-1; CDR3: CAIGEGFEQFF
length: 12; J: TRBJ1-2; V: TRBV11-3; CDR3: CASSPTTAAIYF
length: 17; J: TRBJ2-3; V: TRBV29-1; CDR3: CSVSRVLVSGSTDTQYF
length: 16; J: TRBJ2-1; V: TRBV11-3; CDR3: CTSSPTETALNNEQFF
length: 15; J: TRBJ2-1; V: TRBV4-1; CDR3: CASSQADRGRSEQFF
length: 14; J: TRBJ2-5; V: TRBV4-1; CDR3: CASSKRAREETQYF
length: 13; J: TRBJ1-1; V: TRBV5-5; CDR3: CAGSREFNTEAFF
length: 16; J: TRBJ2-2; V: TRBV10-1; CDR3: CASSEFRDGDTWGLFF
length: 16; J: TRBJ2-7; V: TRBV11-2; CDR3: CASSLRTTDKSYEEYF
length: 14; J: TRBJ2-3; V: TRBV12-3/TRBV12-4; CDR3: CASGRDRARNTQYF
length: 15; J: TRBJ2-7; V: TRBV7-8; CDR3: CASSLGLAATYEQYF
length: 14; J: TRBJ2-3; V: TRBV6-5; CDR3: CASSSSPRDGTQYF
length: 14; J: TRBJ1-2; V: TRBV6-5; CDR3: CASSKQGLQYGCTF
length: 15; J: TRBJ2-7; V: TRBV7-8; CDR3: CTSSLELAGYNEQYF
length: 16; J: TRBJ2-2; V: TRBV6-6; CDR3: CASSIGTSMSLGELFF
length: 16; J: TRBJ2-1; V: TRBV6-1; CDR3: CASRGQGRDSHNEQFF
length: 15; J: TRBJ2-3; V: TRBV7-9; CDR3: CASSIPLGVDDTQYF
length: 13; J: TRBJ2-5; V: TRBV11-2; CDR3: CASRIQGWETQCF
length: 14; J: TRBJ2-7; V: TRBV28; CDR3: CASTLGVGRNEHYF
length: 13; J: TRBJ1-1; V: TRBV5-5; CDR3: CASSREFNTEAFF
length: 15; J: TRBJ2-7; V: TRBV11-3; CDR3: CASSLVGTPSYEQYF
length: 15; J: TRBJ2-5; V: TRBV18; CDR3: CTSSPGAGGGETQYF
length: 11; J: TRBJ2-5; V: TRBV28; CDR3: CASSNEKTQYF
length: 13; J: TRBJ2-5; V: TRBV11-3; CDR3: CASGIQGGQARYF
length: 11; J: TRBJ1-3; V: TRBV30; CDR3: CAWRTGNTIYF
length: 15; J: TRBJ2-3; V: TRBV7-9; CDR3: CASSLARRPTDMQYF
length: 11; J: TRBJ2-3; V: TRBV18; CDR3: CASSNVDTQYF
length: 16; J: TRBJ2-5; V: TRBV12-3/TRBV12-4; CDR3: CASGSTSGRAWETQYF
length: 15; J: TRBJ2-7; V: TRBV6-5; CDR3: CDSSAAAGEYYEQYF
length: 16; J: TRBJ2-1; V: TRBV11-3; CDR3: CASSIGGSPRYNEQLF
length: 18; J: TRBJ2-3; V: TRBV6-2/TRBV6-3; CDR3: CASSFNLRDYSNTDTQYF
length: 18; J: TRBJ2-7; V: TRBV29-1; CDR3: CSVEAPETSGRAAGEQCF
length: 16; J: TRBJ2-1; V: TRBV11-2; CDR3: CASSLGRMSSYNEQFF
length: 14; J: TRBJ1-5; V: TRBV10-2; CDR3: CASSESYSEQPQHF
length: 15; J: TRBJ2-2; V: TRBV11-2; CDR3: CASSPPQGQTWELFF
length: 12; J: TRBJ1-5; V: TRBV4-1; CDR3: CASSCGGQPQHF
length: 14; J: TRBJ1-1; V: TRBV7-9; CDR3: CASSPRTRNTEAFF
length: 14; J: TRBJ1-1; V: TRBV6-5; CDR3: CASCYVTGNTEAFF
length: 18; J: TRBJ2-5; V: TRBV13; CDR3: CASSSDPGRQGDKETQYF
length: 15; J: TRBJ2-7; V: TRBV6-5; CDR3: CVSSLDRLVPYEQYF
length: 13; J: TRBJ2-1; V: TRBV5-1; CDR3: CASSIRSYNEQFF